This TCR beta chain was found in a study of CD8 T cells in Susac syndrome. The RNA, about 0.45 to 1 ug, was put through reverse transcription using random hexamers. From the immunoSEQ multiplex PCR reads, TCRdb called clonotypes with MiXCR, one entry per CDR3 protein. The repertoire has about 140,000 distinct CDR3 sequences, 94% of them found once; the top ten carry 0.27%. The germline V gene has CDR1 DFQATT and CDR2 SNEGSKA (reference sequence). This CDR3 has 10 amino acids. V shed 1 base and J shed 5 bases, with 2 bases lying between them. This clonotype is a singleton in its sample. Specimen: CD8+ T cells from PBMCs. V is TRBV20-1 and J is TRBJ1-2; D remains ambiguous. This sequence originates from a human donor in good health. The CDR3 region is CSARGYGYTF. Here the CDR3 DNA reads TGCAGTGCTAGAGGGTATGGCTACACCTTC.